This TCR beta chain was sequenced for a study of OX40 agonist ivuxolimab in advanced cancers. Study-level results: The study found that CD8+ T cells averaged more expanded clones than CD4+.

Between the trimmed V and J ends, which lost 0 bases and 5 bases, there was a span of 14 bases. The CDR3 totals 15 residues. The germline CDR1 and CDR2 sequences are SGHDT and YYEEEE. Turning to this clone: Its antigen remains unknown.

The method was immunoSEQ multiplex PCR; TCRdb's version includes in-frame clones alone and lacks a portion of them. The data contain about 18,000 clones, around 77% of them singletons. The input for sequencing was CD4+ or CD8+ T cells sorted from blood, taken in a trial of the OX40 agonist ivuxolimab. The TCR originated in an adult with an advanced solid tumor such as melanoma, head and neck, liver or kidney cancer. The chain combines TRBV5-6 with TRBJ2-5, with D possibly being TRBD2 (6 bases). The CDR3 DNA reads TGTGCCAGCAGCTTGGAGGAGGGGAGCTGGGAGACCCAGTACTTC. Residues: CASSLEEGSWETQYF.